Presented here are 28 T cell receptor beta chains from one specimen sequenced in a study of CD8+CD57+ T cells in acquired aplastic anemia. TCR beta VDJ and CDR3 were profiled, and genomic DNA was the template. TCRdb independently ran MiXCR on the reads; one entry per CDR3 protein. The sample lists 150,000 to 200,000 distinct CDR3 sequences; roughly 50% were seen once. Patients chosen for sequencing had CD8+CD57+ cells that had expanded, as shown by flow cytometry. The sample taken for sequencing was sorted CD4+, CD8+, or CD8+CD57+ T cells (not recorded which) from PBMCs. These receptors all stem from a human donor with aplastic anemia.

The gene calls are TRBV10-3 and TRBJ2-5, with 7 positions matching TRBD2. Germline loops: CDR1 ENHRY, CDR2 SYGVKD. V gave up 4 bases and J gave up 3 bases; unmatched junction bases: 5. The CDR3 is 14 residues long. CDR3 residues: CAISAALAEETQYF. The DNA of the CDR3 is TGTGCCATCAGTGCGGCGCTAGCGGAAGAGACCCAGTACTTC.

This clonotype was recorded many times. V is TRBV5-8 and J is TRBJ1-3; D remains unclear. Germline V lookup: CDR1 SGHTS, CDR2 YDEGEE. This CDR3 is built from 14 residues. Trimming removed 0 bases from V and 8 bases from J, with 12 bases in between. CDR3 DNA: TGTGCCAGCAGCTTGGATTCGGGATCCGACACCATATATTTT. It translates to CASSLDSGSDTIYF.

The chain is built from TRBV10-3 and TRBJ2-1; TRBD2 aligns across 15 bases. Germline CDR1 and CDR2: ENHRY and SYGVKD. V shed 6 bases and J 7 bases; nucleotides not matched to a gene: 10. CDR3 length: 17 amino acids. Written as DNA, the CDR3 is TGTGCCATCAGAATGGGACTAGCGGGAGGATCGAGGAATGAGCAGTTCTTC. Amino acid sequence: CAIRMGLAGGSRNEQFF.

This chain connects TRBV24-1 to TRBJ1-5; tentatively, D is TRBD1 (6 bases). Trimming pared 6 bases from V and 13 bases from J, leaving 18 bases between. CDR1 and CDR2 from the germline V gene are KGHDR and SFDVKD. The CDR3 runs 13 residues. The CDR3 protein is CATSSLPGEQQHF. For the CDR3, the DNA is TGTGCCACCAGTTCACTCCCAGGGGAGCAACAGCATTTT.

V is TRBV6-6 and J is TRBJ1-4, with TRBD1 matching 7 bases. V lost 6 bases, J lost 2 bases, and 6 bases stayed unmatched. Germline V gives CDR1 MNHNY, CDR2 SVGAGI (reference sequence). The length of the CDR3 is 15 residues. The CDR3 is CASSLRQGTNEKLFF. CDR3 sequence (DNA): TGTGCCAGCAGCCTACGACAGGGCACTAATGAAAAACTGTTTTTT.

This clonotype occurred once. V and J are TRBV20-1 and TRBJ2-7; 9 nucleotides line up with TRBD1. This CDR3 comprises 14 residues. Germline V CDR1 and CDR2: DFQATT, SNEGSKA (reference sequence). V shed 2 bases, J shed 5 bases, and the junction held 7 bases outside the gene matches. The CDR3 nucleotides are TGCAGTGCTAGAAAAGTACAGGGGGCAGACGAGCAGTACTTC. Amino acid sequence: CSARKVQGADEQYF.

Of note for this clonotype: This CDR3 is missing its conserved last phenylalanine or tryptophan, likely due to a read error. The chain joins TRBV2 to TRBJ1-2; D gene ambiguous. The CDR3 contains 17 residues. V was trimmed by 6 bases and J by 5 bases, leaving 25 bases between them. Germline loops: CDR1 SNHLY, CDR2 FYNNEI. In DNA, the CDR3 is TGTGCCAGCAGAGAGGGCTATTCCCTTTCGGGGATATATGGCTACACCCTC. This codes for CASREGYSLSGIYGYTL.

CDR3 protein: CASSILLAGVRNEQFF. In DNA, the CDR3 is TGTGCCAGCAGTATCCTCCTAGCGGGAGTAAGGAATGAGCAGTTCTTC. The chain has TRBV28 and TRBJ2-1; 10 bases line up with TRBD2. J lost 7 bases, V lost 5 bases, and 11 bases had no gene match. Germline lookup yields CDR1 MDHEN and CDR2 SYDVKM. This CDR3 spans 16 amino acids.

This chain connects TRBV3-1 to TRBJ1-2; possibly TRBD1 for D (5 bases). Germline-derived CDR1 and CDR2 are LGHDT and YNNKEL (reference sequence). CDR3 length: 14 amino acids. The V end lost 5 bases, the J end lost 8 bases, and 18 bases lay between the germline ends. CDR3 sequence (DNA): TGTGCCAGCAGCTTTAGATCAGGGTGGCGGGGCTACACCTTC. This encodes CASSFRSGWRGYTF.

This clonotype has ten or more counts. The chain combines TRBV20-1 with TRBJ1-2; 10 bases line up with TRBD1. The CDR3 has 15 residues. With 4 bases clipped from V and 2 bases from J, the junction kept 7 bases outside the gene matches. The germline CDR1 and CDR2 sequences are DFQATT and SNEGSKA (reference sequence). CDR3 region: CSAMNRDRGNYGYTF. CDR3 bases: TGCAGTGCTATGAACCGGGACAGGGGAAACTATGGCTACACCTTC.

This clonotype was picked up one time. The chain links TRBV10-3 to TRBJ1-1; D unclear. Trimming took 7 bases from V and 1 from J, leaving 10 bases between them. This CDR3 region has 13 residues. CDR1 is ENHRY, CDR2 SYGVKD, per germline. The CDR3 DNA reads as TGTGCCATCAAAAACCAGGAGAACACTGAAGCTTTCTTT. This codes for CAIKNQENTEAFF.

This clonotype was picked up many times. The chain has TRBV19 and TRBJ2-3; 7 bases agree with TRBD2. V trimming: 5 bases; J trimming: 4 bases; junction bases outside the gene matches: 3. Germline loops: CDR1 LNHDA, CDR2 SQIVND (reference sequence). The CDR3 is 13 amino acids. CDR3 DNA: TGTGCCAGTAGTCGGGACTACGCAGATACGCAGTATTTT. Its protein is CASSRDYADTQYF. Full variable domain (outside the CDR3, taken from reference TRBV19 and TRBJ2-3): DGGITQSPKYLFRKEGQNVTLSCEQNLNHDAMYWYRQDPGQGLRLIYYSQIVNDFQKGDIAEGYSVSREKKESFPLTVTSAQKNPTAFYLCASSRDYADTQYFGPGTRLTVL.

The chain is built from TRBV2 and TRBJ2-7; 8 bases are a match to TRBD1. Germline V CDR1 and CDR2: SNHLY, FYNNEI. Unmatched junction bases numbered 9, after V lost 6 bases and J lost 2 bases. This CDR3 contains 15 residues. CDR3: CASSPPGTGTYEQYF. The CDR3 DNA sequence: TGTGCCAGCAGCCCCCCCGGGACAGGCACCTACGAGCAGTACTTC.

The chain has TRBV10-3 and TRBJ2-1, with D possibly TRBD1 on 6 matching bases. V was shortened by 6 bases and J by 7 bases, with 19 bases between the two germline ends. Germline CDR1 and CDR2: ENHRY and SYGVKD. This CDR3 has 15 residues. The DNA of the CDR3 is TGTGCCATCAGGAACTGGACAGTGCAAGGAAATGAGCAGTTCTTC. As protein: CAIRNWTVQGNEQFF.

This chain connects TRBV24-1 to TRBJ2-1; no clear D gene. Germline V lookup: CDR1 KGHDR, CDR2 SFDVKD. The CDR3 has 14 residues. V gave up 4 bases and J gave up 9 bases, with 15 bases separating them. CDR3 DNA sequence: TGTGCCACCAGTGACCATGGACCTCTGGGTGAGCAGTTCTTC. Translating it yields CATSDHGPLGEQFF.

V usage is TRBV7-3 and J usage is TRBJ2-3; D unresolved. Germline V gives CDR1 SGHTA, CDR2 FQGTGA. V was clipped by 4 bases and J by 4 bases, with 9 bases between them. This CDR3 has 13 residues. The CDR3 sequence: CASSSLTPDTQYF. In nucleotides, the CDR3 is TGTGCCAGCAGCTCGCTTACACCAGATACGCAGTATTTT.

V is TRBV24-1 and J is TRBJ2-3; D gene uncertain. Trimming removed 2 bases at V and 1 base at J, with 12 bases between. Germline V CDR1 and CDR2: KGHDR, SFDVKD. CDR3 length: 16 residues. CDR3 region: CATSDSVGLGTDTQYF. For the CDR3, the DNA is TGTGCCACCAGTGATTCAGTGGGGTTAGGCACAGATACGCAGTATTTT.

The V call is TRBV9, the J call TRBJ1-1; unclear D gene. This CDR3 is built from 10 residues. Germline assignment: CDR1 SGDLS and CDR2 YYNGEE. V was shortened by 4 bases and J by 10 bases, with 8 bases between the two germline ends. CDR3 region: CASSHGGAFF. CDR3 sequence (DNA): TGTGCCAGCAGCCACGGTGGAGCTTTCTTT.

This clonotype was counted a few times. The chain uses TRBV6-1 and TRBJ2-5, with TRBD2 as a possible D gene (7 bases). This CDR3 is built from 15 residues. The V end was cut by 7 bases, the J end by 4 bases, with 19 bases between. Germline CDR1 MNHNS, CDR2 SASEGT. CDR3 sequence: CASKRGAWGGETQYF. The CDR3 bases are TGTGCCAGCAAACGGGGGGCATGGGGTGGAGAGACCCAGTACTTC.

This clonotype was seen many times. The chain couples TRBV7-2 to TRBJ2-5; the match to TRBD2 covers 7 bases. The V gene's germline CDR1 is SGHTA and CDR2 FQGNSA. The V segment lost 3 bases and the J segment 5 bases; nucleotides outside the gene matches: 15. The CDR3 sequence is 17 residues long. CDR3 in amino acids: CASSFYSQRGLGETQYF. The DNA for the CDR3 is TGTGCCAGCAGCTTCTATTCCCAGCGGGGATTAGGGGAGACCCAGTACTTC.

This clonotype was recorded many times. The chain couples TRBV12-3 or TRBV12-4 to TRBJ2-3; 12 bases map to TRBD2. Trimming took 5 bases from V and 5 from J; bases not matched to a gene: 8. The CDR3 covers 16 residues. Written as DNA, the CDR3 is TGTGCCAGCAGTCCACGACTAGCGGGGGTGGTAGATACGCAGTATTTT. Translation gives CASSPRLAGVVDTQYF.

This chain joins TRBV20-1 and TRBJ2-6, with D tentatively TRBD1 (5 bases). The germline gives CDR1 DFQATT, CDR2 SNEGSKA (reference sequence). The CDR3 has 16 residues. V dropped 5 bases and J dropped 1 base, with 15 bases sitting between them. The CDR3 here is CSAPGPGRSGANVLTF. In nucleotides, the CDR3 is TGCAGTGCTCCAGGGCCCGGAAGGTCTGGGGCCAACGTCCTGACTTTC.

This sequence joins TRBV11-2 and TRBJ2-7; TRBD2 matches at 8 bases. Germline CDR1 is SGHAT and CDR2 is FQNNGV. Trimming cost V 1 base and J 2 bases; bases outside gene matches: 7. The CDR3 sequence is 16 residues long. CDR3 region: CASSLGVRGGPYEQYF. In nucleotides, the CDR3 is TGTGCCAGCAGCTTAGGAGTACGGGGGGGGCCCTACGAGCAGTACTTC.

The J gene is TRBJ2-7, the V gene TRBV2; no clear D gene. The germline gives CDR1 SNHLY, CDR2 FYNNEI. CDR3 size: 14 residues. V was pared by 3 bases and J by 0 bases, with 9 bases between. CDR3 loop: CASSDNGPSYEQYF. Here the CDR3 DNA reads TGTGCCAGCAGTGATAACGGGCCCTCCTACGAGCAGTACTTC.

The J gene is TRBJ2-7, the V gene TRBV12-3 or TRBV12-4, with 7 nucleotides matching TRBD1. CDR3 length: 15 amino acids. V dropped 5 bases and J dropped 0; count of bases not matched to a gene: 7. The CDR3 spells CASSPGQLSSYEQYF. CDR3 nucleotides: TGTGCCAGCAGTCCGGGACAGTTAAGCTCCTACGAGCAGTACTTC.

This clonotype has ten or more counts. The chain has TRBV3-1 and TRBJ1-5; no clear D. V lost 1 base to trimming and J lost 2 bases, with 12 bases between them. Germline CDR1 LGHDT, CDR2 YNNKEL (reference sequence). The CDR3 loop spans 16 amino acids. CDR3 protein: CASSQGEGIGNQPQHF. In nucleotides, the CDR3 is TGTGCCAGCAGCCAAGGTGAGGGAATCGGCAATCAGCCCCAGCATTTT.

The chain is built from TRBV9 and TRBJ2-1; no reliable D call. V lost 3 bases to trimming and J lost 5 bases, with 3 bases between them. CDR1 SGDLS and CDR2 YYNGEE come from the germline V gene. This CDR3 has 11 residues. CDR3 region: CASSANNEQFF. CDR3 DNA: TGTGCCAGCAGCGCCAACAATGAGCAGTTCTTC.

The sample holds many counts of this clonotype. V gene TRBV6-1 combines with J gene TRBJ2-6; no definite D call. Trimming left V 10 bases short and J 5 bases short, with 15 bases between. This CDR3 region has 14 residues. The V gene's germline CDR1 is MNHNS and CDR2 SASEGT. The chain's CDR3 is CATKGTVWANVLTF. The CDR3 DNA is TGTGCCACCAAGGGAACGGTTTGGGCCAACGTCCTGACTTTC.